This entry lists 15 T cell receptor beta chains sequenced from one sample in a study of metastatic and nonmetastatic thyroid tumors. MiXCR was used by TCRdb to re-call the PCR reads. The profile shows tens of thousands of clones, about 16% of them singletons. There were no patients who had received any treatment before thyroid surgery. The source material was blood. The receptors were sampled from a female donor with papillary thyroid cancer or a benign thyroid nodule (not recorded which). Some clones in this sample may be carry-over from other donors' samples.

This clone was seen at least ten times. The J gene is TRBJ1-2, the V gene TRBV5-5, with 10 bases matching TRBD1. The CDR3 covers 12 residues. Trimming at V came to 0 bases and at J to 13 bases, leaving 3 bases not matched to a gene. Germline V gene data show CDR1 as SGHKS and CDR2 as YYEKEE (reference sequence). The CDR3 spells CASSLVDRGFTF. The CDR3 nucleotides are TGTGCCAGCAGCTTGGTGGACAGGGGGTTCACCTTC.

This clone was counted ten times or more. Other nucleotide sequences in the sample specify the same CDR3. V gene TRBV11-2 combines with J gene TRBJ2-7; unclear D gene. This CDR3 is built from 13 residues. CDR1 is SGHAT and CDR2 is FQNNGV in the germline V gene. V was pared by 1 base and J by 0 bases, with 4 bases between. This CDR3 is CASSLGGSYEQYF. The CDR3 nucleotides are TGTGCCAGCAGCTTAGGAGGCTCCTACGAGCAGTACTTC.

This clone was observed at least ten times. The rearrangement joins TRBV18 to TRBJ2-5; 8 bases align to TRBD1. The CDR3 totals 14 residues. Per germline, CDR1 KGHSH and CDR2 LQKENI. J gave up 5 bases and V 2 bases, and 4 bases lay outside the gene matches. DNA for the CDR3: TGTGCCAGCTCACCAGGGACAGGTCTGGAGACCCAGTACTTC. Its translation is CASSPGTGLETQYF.

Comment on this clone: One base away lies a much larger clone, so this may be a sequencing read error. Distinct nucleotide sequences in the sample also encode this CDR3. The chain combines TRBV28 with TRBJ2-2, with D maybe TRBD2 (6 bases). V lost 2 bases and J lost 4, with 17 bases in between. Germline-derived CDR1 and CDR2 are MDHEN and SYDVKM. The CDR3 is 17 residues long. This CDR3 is CASSLPSGGGGTGELFF. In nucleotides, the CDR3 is TGTGCCAGCAGTTTACCCTCCGGGGGTGGGGGCACCGGGGAGCTGTTTTTT.

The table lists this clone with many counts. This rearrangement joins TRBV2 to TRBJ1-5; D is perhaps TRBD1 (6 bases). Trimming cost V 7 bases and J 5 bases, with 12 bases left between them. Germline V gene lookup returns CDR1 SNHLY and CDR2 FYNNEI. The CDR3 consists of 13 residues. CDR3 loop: CASNQGGHQPQHF. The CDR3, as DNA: TGTGCCAGCAACCAAGGGGGTCATCAGCCCCAGCATTTT.

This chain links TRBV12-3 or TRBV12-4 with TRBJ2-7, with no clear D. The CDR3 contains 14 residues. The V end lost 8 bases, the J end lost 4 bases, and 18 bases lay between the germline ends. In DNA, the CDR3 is TGTGCCAGCTTGAGGTGGGCGACCCAGTACGAGCAGTACTTC. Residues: CASLRWATQYEQYF.

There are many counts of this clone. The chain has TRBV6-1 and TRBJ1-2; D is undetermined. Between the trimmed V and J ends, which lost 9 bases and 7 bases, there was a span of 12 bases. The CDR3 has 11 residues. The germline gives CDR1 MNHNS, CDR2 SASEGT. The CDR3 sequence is CASWSLSGYTF. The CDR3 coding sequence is TGTGCCAGTTGGAGTCTATCTGGCTACACCTTC.

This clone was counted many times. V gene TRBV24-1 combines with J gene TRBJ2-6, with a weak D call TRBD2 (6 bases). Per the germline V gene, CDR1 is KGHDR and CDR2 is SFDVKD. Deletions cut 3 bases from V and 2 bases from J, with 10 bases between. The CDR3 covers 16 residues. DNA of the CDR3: TGTGCCACCAGTGATCGGCGGGGACCTGGGGCCAACGTCCTGACTTTC. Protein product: CATSDRRGPGANVLTF.

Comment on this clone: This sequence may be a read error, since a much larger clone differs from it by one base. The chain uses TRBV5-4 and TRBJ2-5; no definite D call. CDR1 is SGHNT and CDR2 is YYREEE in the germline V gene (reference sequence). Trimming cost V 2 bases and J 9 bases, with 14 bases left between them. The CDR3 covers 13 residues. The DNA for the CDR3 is TGTGCCAGCAGCTTTTGTGACTCAACATCCCAGTACTTC. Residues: CASSFCDSTSQYF.

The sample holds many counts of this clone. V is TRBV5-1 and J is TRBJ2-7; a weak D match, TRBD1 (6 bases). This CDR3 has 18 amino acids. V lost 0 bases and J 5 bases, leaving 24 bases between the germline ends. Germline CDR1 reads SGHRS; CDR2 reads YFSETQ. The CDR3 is CASSLGGSLWTEGNEQYF. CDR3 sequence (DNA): TGCGCCAGCAGCTTGGGGGGTTCTCTTTGGACAGAAGGTAACGAGCAGTACTTC.

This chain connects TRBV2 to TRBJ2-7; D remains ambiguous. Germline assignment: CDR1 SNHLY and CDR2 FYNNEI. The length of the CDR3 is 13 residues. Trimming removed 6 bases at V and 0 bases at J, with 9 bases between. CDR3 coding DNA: TGTGCCAGCAGGGTCCTAGACTCCTACGAGCAGTACTTC. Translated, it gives CASRVLDSYEQYF. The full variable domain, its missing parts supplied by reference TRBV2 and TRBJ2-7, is EPEVTQTPSHQVTQMGQEVILRCVPISNHLYFYWYRQILGQKVEFLVSFYNNEISEKSEIFDDQFSVERPDGSNFTLKIRSTKLEDSAMYFCASRVLDSYEQYFGPGTRLTVT.

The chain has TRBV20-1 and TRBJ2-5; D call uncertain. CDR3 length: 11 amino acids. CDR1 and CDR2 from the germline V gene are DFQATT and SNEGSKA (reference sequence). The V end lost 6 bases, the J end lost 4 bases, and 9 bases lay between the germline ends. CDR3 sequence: CSADWGETQYF. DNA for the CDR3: TGCAGTGCCGACTGGGGAGAGACCCAGTACTTC.

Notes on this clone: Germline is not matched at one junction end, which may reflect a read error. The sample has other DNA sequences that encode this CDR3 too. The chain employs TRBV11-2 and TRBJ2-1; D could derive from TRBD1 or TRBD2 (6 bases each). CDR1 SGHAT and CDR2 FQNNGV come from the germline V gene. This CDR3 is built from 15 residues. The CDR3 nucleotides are TGTGCCAGCAGCGGACTACAGGGTCCGAGGAATGAGCAGTTTTTC. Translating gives CASSGLQGPRNEQFF.

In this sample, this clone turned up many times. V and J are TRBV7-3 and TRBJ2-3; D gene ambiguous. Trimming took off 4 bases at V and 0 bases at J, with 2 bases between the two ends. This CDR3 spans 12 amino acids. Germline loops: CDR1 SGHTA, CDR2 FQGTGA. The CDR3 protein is CASSSSTDTQYF. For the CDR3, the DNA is TGTGCCAGCAGCTCGAGCACAGATACGCAGTATTTT.

The CDR3 loop reads CASSPPRAGGPPPLHF. The DNA of the CDR3 is TGTGCCAGCAGCCCCCCCCGGGCAGGAGGGCCCCCCCCCCTCCACTTT. The chain uses TRBV7-3 and TRBJ1-6; D not resolved. CDR3 length equals 16 residues. Germline V gene sequence: CDR1 SGHTA, CDR2 FQGTGA. V shed 5 bases and J shed 13 bases, with 24 bases lying between them. The whole variable domain, remainder taken from reference TRBV7-3 and TRBJ1-6, is GAGVSQTPSNKVTEKGKYVELRCDPISGHTALYWYRQSLGQGPEFLIYFQGTGAADDSGLPNDRFFAVRPEGSVSTLKIQRTERGDSAVYLCASSPPRAGGPPPLHFGNGTRLTVT.